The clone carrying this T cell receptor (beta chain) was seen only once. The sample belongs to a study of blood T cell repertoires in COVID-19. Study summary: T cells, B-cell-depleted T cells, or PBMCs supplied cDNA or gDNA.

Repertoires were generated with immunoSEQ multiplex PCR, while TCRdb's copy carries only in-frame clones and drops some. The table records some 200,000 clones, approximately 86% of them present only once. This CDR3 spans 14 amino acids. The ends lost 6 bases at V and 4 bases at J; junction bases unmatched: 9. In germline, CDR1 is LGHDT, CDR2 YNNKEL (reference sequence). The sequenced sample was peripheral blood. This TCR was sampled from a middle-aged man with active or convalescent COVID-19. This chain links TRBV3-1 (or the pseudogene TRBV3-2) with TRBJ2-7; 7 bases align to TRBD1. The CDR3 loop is CASSFGQDPYEQYF. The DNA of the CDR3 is TGTGCCAGCAGTTTCGGACAGGATCCATACGAGCAGTACTTC.